The TCR beta chain under discussion was sequenced for a study of T cell responses to AZD1222 COVID-19 vaccine. Background on the study: Recipients boosted at about 4 weeks or about 12 weeks are pooled. General study findings and limits: Vaccine-related CD4 TCRs covered spike, predominating at 160-218 and 743-854. Variant regions that are unmutated are reportedly the target of nearly half of spike-specific TCRs. White British donors predominated, females outnumbered males, and clonal diversity was possibly underestimated.

Sequenced by immunoSEQ multiplex PCR; TCRdb stores in-frame clones only, minus some. The data hold about 55,000 clones, with around 90% observed a single time. To note about this clone: Its antigen is as yet unknown.

Germline CDR1 and CDR2: SGHDT and YYEEEE. Trimming removed 0 bases from V and 5 bases from J, with 18 bases in between. This CDR3 comprises 16 residues. The sequence was collected from an adult in good health. The chain recombines TRBV5-6 with TRBJ2-7; D may be TRBD1 (6 bases). Source: peripheral blood, taken on day 0 of AZD1222 vaccination. DNA of the CDR3: TGTGCCAGCAGCTTGGGAGGGACACTCCGCCGGAACGAGCAGTACTTC. It specifies CASSLGGTLRRNEQYF. Supplemented by reference TRBV5-6 and TRBJ2-7, the full variable domain reads DAGVTQSPTHLIKTRGQQVTLRCSPKSGHDTVSWYQQALGQGPQFIFQYYEEEERQRGNFPDRFSGHQFPNYSSELNVNALLLGDSALYLCASSLGGTLRRNEQYFGPGTRLTVT.